The TCR beta chain described here comes from a study of shared clonotypes between healthy human individuals. Study-level findings and limits: In contrast to clonotypes shared by all four donors, non-shared clonotypes had lower generation probabilities.

Sorted-subset replicate PCR reactions contained approximately 190 ng DNA, corresponding to about 30,000 T cell genomes. Produced via immunoSEQ multiplex PCR; TCRdb's table is partial and in-frame only. The sample consists of roughly 2,000,000 clones, about 93% of them appearing once. CD45RO-negative cells were positively selected for CCR7, leaving out terminally differentiated effector memory CD45RA+ cells. Notes on this clone: Antigen unknown.

The V and J ends lost 5 bases and 3 bases, in that order; junction bases with no gene match: 5. The CDR3 extends over 15 amino acids. Germline CDR1 reads SGHAT; CDR2 reads FQNNGV. The sequence was obtained from a man between 18 and 29 years old in good health. Some clones in this sample may be carry-over from other donors' samples. V is TRBV11-2 and J is TRBJ2-1; 9 bases fit TRBD2. Sequencing was done on a sample of naive CD8+ T cells from PBMCs. CDR3 residues: CASSDRTSVYNEQFF. In nucleotides, the CDR3 is TGTGCCAGCAGCGACCGGACTAGCGTCTACAATGAGCAGTTCTTC.